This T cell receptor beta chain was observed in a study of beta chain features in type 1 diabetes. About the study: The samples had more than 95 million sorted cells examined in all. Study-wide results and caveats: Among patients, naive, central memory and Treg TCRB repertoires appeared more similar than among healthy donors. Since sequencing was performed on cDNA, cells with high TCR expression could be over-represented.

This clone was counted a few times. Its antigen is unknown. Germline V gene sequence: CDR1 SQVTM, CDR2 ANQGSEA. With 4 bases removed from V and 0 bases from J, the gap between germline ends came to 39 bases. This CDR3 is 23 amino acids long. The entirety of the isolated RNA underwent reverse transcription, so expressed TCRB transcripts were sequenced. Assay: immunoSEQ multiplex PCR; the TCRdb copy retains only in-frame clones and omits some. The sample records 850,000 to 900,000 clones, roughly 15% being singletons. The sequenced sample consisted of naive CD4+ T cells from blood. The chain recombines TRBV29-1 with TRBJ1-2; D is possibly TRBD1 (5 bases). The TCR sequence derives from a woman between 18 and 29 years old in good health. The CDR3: CSVVFVVLPTPYKTGTANYGYTF. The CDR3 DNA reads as TGCAGCGTTGTGTTTGTTGTCCTCCCAACCCCTTACAAGACCGGGACGGCTAACTATGGCTACACCTTC.